These T cell receptor beta chains were read from a single sample in a study of T cells after yellow fever vaccination. TCRdb reprocessed the 5' RACE reads with MiXCR, giving one entry per CDR3 protein. Of 450,000 to 600,000 distinct CDR3 sequences listed, about a sixth are singletons. The sample was PBMCs, taken around 5 days after the first yellow fever vaccination. The receptors stem from a man aged 18 to 30 who received the YFV17D yellow fever vaccine. The CDR3 runs from the conserved cysteine through the conserved F or W. D genes are given only for firm matches.

>TRBJ1-6|TRBV20-1|NA
CSASQPYNSPLHF
>TRBJ1-4|TRBV7-9|NA
CASRRDTAIGKLFF
>TRBJ1-5|TRBV20-1|TRBD1
CSARDRGPIQPQHF
>TRBJ2-2|TRBV5-1|NA
CASSYDSPNTGELFF
>TRBJ1-1|TRBV7-8|TRBD1
CASSLPGQASGTEAFF
>TRBJ1-1|TRBV12-3/TRBV12-4|NA
CAGRRGNTEAFF
>TRBJ1-2|TRBV12-3/TRBV12-4|NA
CASSGQYYGYTF
>TRBJ2-3|TRBV20-1|NA
CSASRGIGTDTQYF
>TRBJ1-5|TRBV7-2|TRBD1
CASSGQGTGSNQPQHF
>TRBJ2-3|TRBV5-1|NA
CASSLVAGTTDTQYF
>TRBJ2-2|TRBV5-1|TRBD2
CASSSVPGLAGGFYTGELFF
>TRBJ1-1|TRBV5-1|NA
CASSSQVFAEAFF
>TRBJ1-5|TRBV12-3/TRBV12-4|NA
CASSPAKSSNQPQHF
>TRBJ2-5|TRBV4-1|TRBD2
CASSQDGASGIKTQYF
>TRBJ2-3|TRBV7-2|NA
CASSFNSGARTDTQYF
>TRBJ2-3|TRBV4-2|TRBD2
CASSLFASGGTDTQYF
>TRBJ2-2|TRBV5-4|TRBD1
CASSPGQAWTGELFF
>TRBJ1-2|TRBV7-9|TRBD1
CASSGQGADGYTF
>TRBJ1-5|TRBV7-9|NA
CASSSTEGRHHPQHF
>TRBJ1-2|TRBV7-2|NA
CASSFRGGGPYGYTF
>TRBJ1-1|TRBV7-3|TRBD1
CASSLNPGQGVEAFF
>TRBJ2-5|TRBV4-3|TRBD1
CASSQRDRGTETQYF
>TRBJ2-2|TRBV12-3/TRBV12-4|NA
CASSPQGISTGELFF
>TRBJ1-4|TRBV20-1|TRBD1
CSAKQGNGEKLFF
>TRBJ2-2|TRBV20-1|NA
CSAIRGNTGELFF
>TRBJ1-5|TRBV19|TRBD1
CASSILGTGGSQPQHF
>TRBJ1-1|TRBV5-1|TRBD1
CASSRHGTANTEAFF
>TRBJ2-3|TRBV11-2|NA
CASSPSPTDTQYF
>TRBJ2-5|TRBV5-1|TRBD1
CASSPRGLGQETQYF
>TRBJ2-5|TRBV5-1|TRBD2
CASSLAGTSGANQEKYF
>TRBJ1-2|TRBV5-1|NA
CASSLTAGGSGYTF
>TRBJ1-5|TRBV12-3/TRBV12-4|NA
CASSLFRSNQPQHF
>TRBJ1-1|TRBV6-2/TRBV6-3|NA
CASRDRLNTEAFF
>TRBJ2-3|TRBV12-3/TRBV12-4|NA
CASSLQQGKDTQYF
>TRBJ1-2|TRBV12-3/TRBV12-4|NA
CASSPIPTYGYTF
>TRBJ2-7|TRBV27|TRBD1
CAIGQGIYEQYF
>TRBJ1-6|TRBV6-2/TRBV6-3|NA
CASSPPPGRRRNSPLHF
>TRBJ2-4|TRBV6-5|NA
CASSWKGVGKNIQYF
>TRBJ1-6|TRBV4-2|TRBD1
CASSTRDRASPLHF
>TRBJ1-1|TRBV4-2|TRBD1
CASSQENGGGHTEAFF
>TRBJ1-2|TRBV5-1|TRBD1
CASSVQGIQEGYTF
>TRBJ2-7|TRBV12-3/TRBV12-4|NA
CASSLNYRYEQYF
>TRBJ2-3|TRBV11-2|NA
CATRPGVTDTQYF
>TRBJ2-5|TRBV5-4|TRBD2
CASSHGGGDQETQYF
>TRBJ2-5|TRBV7-2|NA
CASSSSRETQYF
>TRBJ1-4|TRBV12-3/TRBV12-4|NA
CASRFGEGKLFF